A single sample gave rise to the 3 T cell receptor beta chains below, sequenced in a study of blood T cell repertoires in COVID-19. Here immunoSEQ multiplex PCR was the method, and the copy in TCRdb shows in-frame clones only, minus some. The sample gives 300,000 or so clones, roughly nine tenths of which show up once; under 3.5% is in the top ten. Sequenced sample: peripheral blood. Receptors originate from a woman in her 30s with COVID-19, enrolled during active disease.

V and J are TRBV27 and TRBJ1-6; D is unclear. This CDR3 has 13 amino acids. Germline V gives CDR1 MNHEY, CDR2 SMNVEV (reference sequence). Trimming removed 6 bases at V and 6 bases at J, with 9 bases between. CDR3: CASRPGINSPLHF. The CDR3 DNA is TGTGCCAGCAGACCGGGGATTAATTCACCCCTCCACTTT.

The chain carries TRBV28 and TRBJ1-2; weak D call: TRBD1 (5 bases). Trimming pared 2 bases from V and 4 bases from J, leaving 8 bases between. This CDR3 contains 13 residues. The germline gives CDR1 MDHEN, CDR2 SYDVKM. CDR3 in DNA: TGTGCCAGCAGTTTAGACAGCCTCTATGGCTACACCTTC. This codes for CASSLDSLYGYTF.

This chain joins TRBV6-1 and TRBJ2-7, with no clear D. Germline V lookup: CDR1 MNHNS, CDR2 SASEGT. V was pared by 0 bases and J by 3 bases, with 9 bases between. CDR3 length: 14 amino acids. In DNA form, the CDR3 reads TGTGCCAGCAGTGAAGCGTCCCTAATCTACGAGCAGTACTTC. It translates to CASSEASLIYEQYF.